The rows below give T cell receptor beta chains drawn from one sample of a study of T-cell memory formation after mild COVID-19. TCRdb re-called the 5' RACE reads through MiXCR, storing one row per CDR3 protein. This sample has fewer than 300,000 distinct CDR3 sequences, with around 15% found just once. Sequencing was performed on PBMCs or a T cell subset sorted from them (not recorded which). The receptors come from a man between 18 and 29 years old who had mild COVID-19 (a few samples of this study predate the infection). Cell type and time point are not known. The CDR3 runs from the conserved cysteine through the conserved F or W. The order of the fields is CDR3 DNA, CDR3 protein, V gene, J gene, clone size, D gene. The D gene is left open where the match is weak. A clone size is listed for some rows: how often the clone was seen (once, few, many), or a class if it is expanded.

CDR3nt: TGCGCCAGCAGCTTGGTTGGGACTCCACAGGAGACCCAGTACTTC
CDR3aa: CASSLVGTPQETQYF
v_gene: TRBV5-1
j_gene: TRBJ2-5
abundance: few
d_gene: .

CDR3nt: TGCGCCAGCAGCTTGGGACAGGGCTCAAAGCAGTACTTC
CDR3aa: CASSLGQGSKQYF
v_gene: TRBV5-1
j_gene: TRBJ2-7
abundance: .
d_gene: TRBD1

CDR3nt: TGTGCCAGCAGCTTGGGGGCCGGGGGATCTGGGTACGAGCAGTACTTC
CDR3aa: CASSLGAGGSGYEQYF
v_gene: TRBV5-4
j_gene: TRBJ2-7
abundance: .
d_gene: .

CDR3nt: TGCAGCGTTGATCCGGGACTAGCTGGAGCACAAGAGACCCAGTACTTC
CDR3aa: CSVDPGLAGAQETQYF
v_gene: TRBV29-1
j_gene: TRBJ2-5
abundance: few
d_gene: TRBD2

CDR3nt: TGCGCCAGCAGTCCCGGGACCACCAACCAAGAGACCCAGTACTTC
CDR3aa: CASSPGTTNQETQYF
v_gene: TRBV5-1
j_gene: TRBJ2-5
abundance: .
d_gene: .

CDR3nt: TGTGCCAGCTCTCCGTCCTTCAGCGGGGGGGGATACAATGAGCAGTTCTTC
CDR3aa: CASSPSFSGGGYNEQFF
v_gene: TRBV7-9
j_gene: TRBJ2-1
abundance: few
d_gene: TRBD2

CDR3nt: TGCGCCAGCAGCGATCCAGGGAAGGCAGCTTTCTTT
CDR3aa: CASSDPGKAAFF
v_gene: TRBV5-1
j_gene: TRBJ1-1
abundance: many
d_gene: .

CDR3nt: TGTGCCAGCACCCCATTCGGGGAGTCGAATTCACCCCTCCACTTT
CDR3aa: CASTPFGESNSPLHF
v_gene: TRBV12-3/TRBV12-4
j_gene: TRBJ1-6
abundance: many
d_gene: .

CDR3nt: TGTGCCAGCAGCTTCACCACGACCGGTACCTATAATTCACCCCTCCACTTT
CDR3aa: CASSFTTTGTYNSPLHF
v_gene: TRBV7-8
j_gene: TRBJ1-6
abundance: .
d_gene: .

CDR3nt: TGCAGTGCCGGGCAGCCCCAGCATTTT
CDR3aa: CSAGQPQHF
v_gene: TRBV20-1
j_gene: TRBJ1-5
abundance: .
d_gene: .

CDR3nt: TGTGCCAGCAGCGTAGCTAGCGGACGGGAGACCCAGTACTTC
CDR3aa: CASSVASGRETQYF
v_gene: TRBV9
j_gene: TRBJ2-5
abundance: .
d_gene: TRBD2

CDR3nt: TGCAGTGCCATCACCGCCTCTGGGGCCAACGTCCTGACTTTC
CDR3aa: CSAITASGANVLTF
v_gene: TRBV20-1
j_gene: TRBJ2-6
abundance: few
d_gene: .

CDR3nt: TGCAGTGCCGGACAGGGGTTCAGCGAGCAGTACTTC
CDR3aa: CSAGQGFSEQYF
v_gene: TRBV20-1
j_gene: TRBJ2-7
abundance: .
d_gene: TRBD1

CDR3nt: TGTGCCAGCTCACCCGGGACTAGCGGGGGATCCCAACAGTTCTTC
CDR3aa: CASSPGTSGGSQQFF
v_gene: TRBV18
j_gene: TRBJ2-1
abundance: few
d_gene: TRBD2

CDR3nt: TGTGCCAGCAGCTTAGCCGCTAGCGGGGGGGACTACGAGCAGTACTTC
CDR3aa: CASSLAASGGDYEQYF
v_gene: TRBV7-2
j_gene: TRBJ2-7
abundance: .
d_gene: TRBD2

CDR3nt: TGCGCCAGCAGCTCCGGGACGGGGAGCTCTGGAAACACCATATATTTT
CDR3aa: CASSSGTGSSGNTIYF
v_gene: TRBV5-1
j_gene: TRBJ1-3
abundance: few
d_gene: .

CDR3nt: TGTGCCAGCTCACCACCTTCGGCCGGCACAGATACGCAGTATTTT
CDR3aa: CASSPPSAGTDTQYF
v_gene: TRBV18
j_gene: TRBJ2-3
abundance: .
d_gene: .

CDR3nt: TGCAGTGCCCGGGACCGCGGGGCGGGGGAGCTGTTTTTT
CDR3aa: CSARDRGAGELFF
v_gene: TRBV20-1
j_gene: TRBJ2-2
abundance: few
d_gene: .

CDR3nt: TGCGCCAGCAGCTTGAGGGTGGGTGACACTGAAGCTTTCTTT
CDR3aa: CASSLRVGDTEAFF
v_gene: TRBV5-1
j_gene: TRBJ1-1
abundance: .
d_gene: .

CDR3nt: TGCGCCAGCAGCCCATTGACAGGGGGGAACACTGAAGCTTTCTTT
CDR3aa: CASSPLTGGNTEAFF
v_gene: TRBV5-1
j_gene: TRBJ1-1
abundance: .
d_gene: TRBD1

CDR3nt: TGCGCCAGCAGCCGGACTAGCGGGGGCAGGGAAGAGACCCAGTACTTC
CDR3aa: CASSRTSGGREETQYF
v_gene: TRBV5-1
j_gene: TRBJ2-5
abundance: many
d_gene: TRBD2

CDR3nt: TGTGCCAGCAGCCAAGAGGTCGGGACTAGCACTGCGGAGACCCAGTACTTC
CDR3aa: CASSQEVGTSTAETQYF
v_gene: TRBV3-1
j_gene: TRBJ2-5
abundance: few
d_gene: TRBD2

CDR3nt: TGTGCCAGCAGCACCGACAGGGGGCCCGGGGAGCTGTTTTTT
CDR3aa: CASSTDRGPGELFF
v_gene: TRBV9
j_gene: TRBJ2-2
abundance: many
d_gene: TRBD1

CDR3nt: TGTGCCAGCAGTTACTCCGGGACCGCGCGAACTGAAGCTTTCTTT
CDR3aa: CASSYSGTARTEAFF
v_gene: TRBV6-5
j_gene: TRBJ1-1
abundance: .
d_gene: .